This T cell receptor (beta chain) was identified during a study of cytomegalovirus exposure and HLA in healthy donors. The wider study: Prior work identified roughly 120 million unique TCR beta sequences in around 170 million T cells.

Germline trimming cut 7 bases from V and 6 bases from J; bases unmatched to any gene: 4. Germline V gene lookup returns CDR1 MNHEY and CDR2 SVGAGI. The CDR3 extends over 14 amino acids. The PCR used 60 Vbeta and 13 Jbeta primers. Sequencing was performed with immunoSEQ multiplex PCR; in TCRdb, only in-frame clones are kept and a portion is missing. The ten top clones account for 6.5%, within a sample of some 200,000 clones. What was sequenced was PBMCs. The chain links TRBV6-5 to TRBJ1-6; TRBD1 aligns across 9 bases. This TCR was recovered from a man under 40 in good health and CMV-seronegative. CDR3 residues: CASNKGQGNSPLHF. CDR3 in DNA: TGTGCCAGCAATAAGGGACAGGGTAATTCACCCCTCCACTTT.